This TCR beta chain was sequenced during a study of blood T cell repertoires in COVID-19 (dated by TCRdb to the early 2020s). About the investigation overall: Samples covering the acute and convalescent phases of COVID-19 were provided by collaborators in the United States, Italy and Spain. The material from the prospective study consisted of cDNA or gDNA derived from T cells, B-cell-depleted T cells, or PBMCs. Subjects who had been exposed to COVID-19, were actively infected with it, or had recovered from it provided the deeply sampled blood TCRbeta repertoires that made up the dataset. The repertoires were released in a freely available public database intended as a resource for research on the immune response to SARS-CoV-2. The samples were drawn from the first 160 participants of the ongoing ImmuneRACE study and from 950 to 1,500 subjects provided by 6 global collaborators. The sample metadata nearly always contained a de-identified subject ID, COVID-19 status, age in years and sex. Where available, HLA class I and class II types were taken from metadata supplied by the sample provider and were not determined by assay-based typing. What the work shows at the level of the full study, not this receptor alone: How much clinical and demographic metadata was included differed by source and by participant, and the metadata was provided uncurated.

V is cut by 6 bases and J by 1 base, and the space between the germline ends is 9 bases. Including the terminal cysteine and phenylalanine, the CDR3 comprises 13 residues. Solely the CDR3 DNA is kept, with 39 bases framed from the first base. For CDR1 and CDR2, the germline V gene lists MNHEY and SVGAGI. The immunoSEQ Assay, a bias-controlled multiplex PCR, was used to amplify TCRbeta CDR3 regions from genomic DNA. The source study handled its data this way. The number of nucleated cells in each sample was estimated from the amplification of reference gene primers within the assay. To quantify the absolute abundance of each unique TCRbeta CDR3 rearrangement, sequence reads were collapsed and filtered. For each sample, productive Simpson clonality was calculated by taking the square root of Simpson's diversity index across productive rearrangements. As stored in TCRdb, this immuneACCESS dataset retains in-frame rearrangements with V and J assigned. A fraction of the clones does not appear; measured against another copy, unresolved V genes explain less than half of the discrepancy, and the remainder lacks a known reason. The V and J calls and the clone size are those of that table, but D and trimming were determined from the DNA. Across this sample there are approximately 120,000 clones, with 80% seen only once. Approximately 25% of the sample goes to the ten largest clones.

Note on this clone: The clone's antigen remains unknown. Base qualities are not at hand, and no much larger clone is one base apart.

Whole blood was collected in K2EDTA tubes by collaborating institutions according to the institutions' own protocols. For TCRbeta analysis, collaborators shipped samples as frozen whole blood, isolated PBMCs, or DNA extracted from either of those sample types. The V and J genes are TRBV6-5 and TRBJ1-2, with no confident D gene call. Material: peripheral blood. This sequence was found in a human donor in a cohort sampled during active COVID-19. The CDR3 protein: CASSPGINYGYTF. The nucleotide sequence reads as follows: TGTGCCAGCAGCCCGGGGATTAACTATGGCTACACCTTC.